This is a list of T cell receptor beta chains from one sample in a study of blood T cell repertoires in COVID-19. Measured with immunoSEQ multiplex PCR; TCRdb has only the in-frame clones, and not every one. Among approximately 44,000 clones, roughly 79% were seen once, and the ten largest hold 30% to 35%. Sequencing input: peripheral blood. The receptors shown here come from an elderly woman with acute or convalescent COVID-19. Both conserved end residues are part of each CDR3. Each record gives: V gene, D gene, clone size, J gene, CDR3 protein, CDR3 DNA. D genes are given only for firm matches. Clone size, where shown, is once, few, many, or a class for clones that have expanded.

TRBV7-7	TRBD2	-	TRBJ2-5	CASSLGASGRETQYF	TGTGCTAGCAGCTTAGGCGCTAGCGGGAGAGAGACCCAGTACTTC
TRBV7-2	TRBD2	-	TRBJ2-2	CASSLGAGGPIGELFF	TGTGCCAGCAGTCTCGGAGCGGGAGGGCCGATCGGGGAGCTGTTTTTT
TRBV3-1/TRBV3-2	TRBD2	-	TRBJ2-4	CASSQLAGGLKNIQYF	TGTGCCAGCAGCCAGTTAGCGGGAGGGCTCAAAAACATTCAGTACTTC
TRBV19	-	-	TRBJ1-5	CASSIGSLNQPQHF	TGTGCCAGTAGTATAGGGAGTCTCAATCAGCCCCAGCATTTT
TRBV29-1	TRBD1	once	TRBJ2-7	CSASGTGDGEQYF	TGCAGCGCCAGTGGGACAGGGGACGGAGAGCAGTACTTC
TRBV6-5	-	-	TRBJ1-4	CASSSGSTNEKLFF	TGTGCCAGCAGCTCAGGGTCTACTAATGAAAAACTGTTTTTT
TRBV5-6	-	-	TRBJ1-6	CASSLGLGNSPLHF	TGTGCCAGCAGCCTAGGACTAGGCAATTCACCCCTCCACTTT
TRBV7-2	TRBD1	-	TRBJ2-7	CASSLALAPGGQYF	TGTGCCAGCAGCTTAGCGTTGGCACCAGGGGGGCAGTACTTC
TRBV6-2/TRBV6-3	TRBD1	-	TRBJ1-2	CASSYSAGTGDYTF	TGTGCCAGCAGTTACTCCGCTGGGACAGGGGACTACACCTTC
TRBV29-1	-	-	TRBJ1-4	CSVQGRGEKLFF	TGCAGCGTTCAGGGGAGAGGTGAAAAACTGTTTTTT
TRBV12-5	TRBD2	-	TRBJ2-7	CASGSSGTYEQYF	TGTGCTAGTGGTTCTAGCGGGACCTACGAGCAGTACTTC
TRBV7-4	-	-	TRBJ2-7	CASSPPPQGNEQYF	TGTGCCAGCAGCCCACCTCCACAGGGAAACGAGCAGTACTTC
TRBV24-1	TRBD1	-	TRBJ2-5	CATSEGQGAPGRETQYF	TGTGCCACCAGTGAGGGGCAGGGGGCGCCGGGTAGAGAGACCCAGTACTTC
TRBV11-2	TRBD2	-	TRBJ2-5	CASTQAGGPRETQYF	TGTGCCAGCACACAAGCGGGAGGGCCACGGGAGACCCAGTACTTC
TRBV7-6	-	few	TRBJ2-3	CASSLERALDTDTQYF	TGTGCCAGCAGCTTAGAGCGAGCGTTGGACACAGATACGCAGTATTTT
TRBV2	TRBD2	-	TRBJ2-1	CASSEQGTSGHHNEQFF	TGTGCCAGCAGTGAACAGGGGACTAGCGGTCACCACAATGAGCAGTTCTTC
TRBV7-8	-	once	TRBJ1-1	CASSLGQKNTEAFF	TGTGCCAGCAGCTTAGGGCAGAAGAACACTGAAGCTTTCTTT
TRBV19	TRBD1	-	TRBJ2-6	CASSIIGQGRTGANVLTF	TGTGCCAGTAGTATAATAGGACAGGGTCGGACTGGGGCCAACGTCCTGACTTTC
TRBV27	-	-	TRBJ2-5	CASSNWRQETQYF	TGTGCCAGCTCTAATTGGCGGCAAGAGACCCAGTACTTC
TRBV20-1	-	-	TRBJ2-3	CSASPPRLGKSDTQYF	TGCAGTGCTAGTCCACCACGACTAGGGAAGTCAGATACGCAGTATTTT
TRBV5-4	TRBD1	-	TRBJ2-1	CASSPVGQGYEQFF	TGTGCCAGCAGCCCGGTGGGACAGGGCTATGAGCAGTTCTTC
TRBV11-2	-	-	TRBJ1-6	CASSLGGSQNSPLHF	TGTGCCAGCAGCTTAGGAGGGTCCCAAAATTCACCCCTCCACTTT
TRBV18	-	-	TRBJ2-1	CASSPSVLARAEGEFF	TGTGCCAGCTCACCATCGGTACTAGCGAGAGCGGAGGGGGAGTTCTTC
TRBV21-1	-	-	TRBJ1-2	CASSGGATNYGYTF	TGTGCCAGCAGCGGGGGGGCGACCAACTATGGCTACACCTTC
TRBV7-6	-	few	TRBJ1-1	CASSQDSNTEAFF	TGTGCCAGCAGCCAGGATTCGAACACTGAAGCTTTCTTT
TRBV6-1	-	-	TRBJ1-6	CASSEAQGVGNSPLHF	TGTGCCAGCAGTGAAGCACAGGGAGTGGGTAATTCACCCCTCCACTTT
TRBV28	-	-	TRBJ1-6	CASGEGGGNSPLHF	TGTGCCAGCGGAGAGGGTGGTGGAAATTCACCCCTCCACTTT
TRBV9	TRBD2	-	TRBJ2-5	CASSPRGAGGWETQYF	TGTGCCAGCAGCCCCCGGGGAGCGGGAGGGTGGGAGACCCAGTACTTC
TRBV28	TRBD1	-	TRBJ1-1	CASTLGQGTTEAFF	TGTGCCAGCACCCTGGGACAGGGGACCACTGAAGCTTTCTTT
TRBV4-1	TRBD2	-	TRBJ2-2	CATMRLAGSTGELFF	TGCGCCACCATGAGACTAGCGGGAAGCACCGGGGAGCTGTTTTTT
TRBV5-1	-	-	TRBJ1-1	CASSDSPGMNTEAFF	TGCGCCAGCAGCGACTCCCCAGGGATGAACACTGAAGCTTTCTTT
TRBV27	TRBD1	-	TRBJ1-5	CASSRTGISNQPQHF	TGTGCCAGCAGCCGGACAGGGATCAGCAATCAGCCCCAGCATTTT
TRBV7-2	TRBD1	-	TRBJ1-2	CASSHSGGLRGGYTF	TGTGCCAGCAGCCATTCAGGGGGGTTGAGGGGTGGCTACACCTTC
TRBV5-1	-	-	TRBJ2-2	CASRLDSTPGELFF	TGCGCCAGCAGACTGGACTCGACCCCCGGGGAGCTGTTTTTT
TRBV7-6	-	few	TRBJ2-7	CASSLFGATTSYEQYF	TGTGCCAGCAGCTTATTTGGAGCGACCACCTCCTACGAGCAGTACTTC
TRBV6-4	TRBD1	-	TRBJ1-2	CASSDWGQGGPYGYTF	TGTGCCAGCAGTGACTGGGGACAGGGGGGTCCCTATGGCTACACCTTC
TRBV30	TRBD2	-	TRBJ2-3	CAWRVGAGGITDTQYF	TGTGCCTGGAGAGTCGGTGCGGGAGGGATTACAGATACGCAGTATTTT
TRBV3-1/TRBV3-2	TRBD2	few	TRBJ2-1	CASSPREGYNEQFF	TGTGCCAGCAGCCCCCGGGAGGGGTACAATGAGCAGTTCTTC
TRBV5-6	-	-	TRBJ2-4	CASSRVKILAKNIQYF	TGTGCCAGCAGCCGAGTGAAGATTCTAGCCAAAAACATTCAGTACTTC
TRBV29-1	-	-	TRBJ1-2	CSTSPGLLSNYGYTF	TGCAGCACCTCCCCGGGACTCCTAAGTAACTATGGCTACACCTTC
TRBV5-4	TRBD1	-	TRBJ1-1	CASSYGGQVGTEAFF	TGTGCCAGCAGCTACGGTGGACAGGTTGGCACTGAAGCTTTCTTT
TRBV12-5	-	-	TRBJ1-3	CASGFGGSGKGNTIYF	TGTGCTAGTGGTTTCGGGGGATCAGGCAAAGGAAACACCATATATTTT
TRBV6-5	-	-	TRBJ1-2	CASSEARGYGYTF	TGTGCCAGCTCAGAGGCCCGGGGCTATGGCTACACCTTC
TRBV28	-	-	TRBJ2-7	CASRPGTSLAYEQYF	TGTGCCAGCAGACCCGGGACATCCCTCGCCTACGAGCAGTACTTC
TRBV12-3/TRBV12-4	-	-	TRBJ1-6	CASSLRDSPLHF	TGTGCCAGCAGTTTGAGGGATTCACCCCTCCACTTT
TRBV19	-	-	TRBJ1-2	CASSIGQYGYTF	TGTGCCAGTAGTATTGGACAGTATGGCTACACCTTC